This T cell receptor (beta chain) was captured in a study of radiotherapy plus CTLA-4 blockade in lung cancer. Across the whole study: Patients showed objective responses in 15% to 20% of cases, and disease control was achieved by over 25%. Overall study results and limits: Early blood T cell clone changes and increased post-radiation serum interferon-beta were reportedly the strongest response predictors.

This clone occurred a few times. Its specificity is not known. Germline V lookup: CDR1 ENHRY, CDR2 SYGVKD. V was shortened by 2 bases and J by 6 bases, with 8 bases between the two germline ends. The CDR3 is made up of 14 amino acids. The method was immunoSEQ multiplex PCR; TCRdb's version includes in-frame clones alone and lacks a portion of them. The data contain around 90,000 clones, around 81% of them seen just once; the ten biggest clones take up approximately 14%. The sequenced sample was peripheral blood, obtained from a patient treated with radiotherapy plus ipilimumab. This receptor was identified in a human donor with non-small cell lung cancer that progressed on radiotherapy plus ipilimumab. The chain uses TRBV10-3 and TRBJ1-6; tentatively, D is TRBD1 (6 bases). The DNA for the CDR3 is TGTGCCATCAGTGAGACAGGGATTAATTCACCCCTCCACTTT. Residues: CAISETGINSPLHF.